This T cell receptor (beta chain) came from a study of T cells in localized non-small cell lung cancer. Study-level findings and limits: Adjacent lung tissue had a median 57 of the top 100 clones found in the tumor. Uninvolved adjacent lung had higher T cell clonality than tumor and all other tissues. Investigators sequenced only a single tumor region, leaving heterogeneity possible.

Libraries were prepared by immunoSEQ multiplex PCR; TCRdb keeps only in-frame clonotypes and omits some of them. This table has under 9,500 clones, approximately 90% appearing once. This clone showed up just once. Its antigen remains unknown. Germline V gene sequence: CDR1 LNHDA, CDR2 SQIVND (reference sequence). V gave up 5 bases and J gave up 4 bases; unmatched junction bases: 5. The CDR3 totals 15 residues. The rearrangement uses TRBV19 and TRBJ2-3, with 11 bases that match TRBD2. Material: peripheral blood, obtained before any cancer treatment. This clonotype originated in a woman aged 40-75 years with stage I squamous cell lung carcinoma. The CDR3: CASSATSGEADTQYF. DNA of the CDR3: TGTGCCAGTAGTGCGACTAGCGGGGAGGCAGATACGCAGTATTTT.